The source of this T cell receptor (beta chain) is a study of OX40 agonist ivuxolimab in advanced cancers. TCRdb keeps only in-frame clones here, not all; method: immunoSEQ multiplex PCR. The sample comprises 65,000 to 95,000 clones, roughly 87% of which are singletons, and roughly 0.32% rests with the top ten. Study-level results: There was clonal expansion of CD4+ and CD8+ blood T cells by week 6 at 0.1 to 3.0 mg/kg.

A word on this clone: The antigen is not known.

Sample: CD4+ or CD8+ T cells sorted from blood, taken in a trial of the OX40 agonist ivuxolimab. The receptor was isolated from an adult with an advanced solid tumor such as melanoma, head and neck, liver or kidney cancer.

CDR3 loop: CAISLGSGANVLTF. The CDR3 DNA sequence: TGTGCCATTTCCCTGGGGTCTGGGGCCAACGTCCTGACTTTC. The rearrangement joins TRBV6-1 to TRBJ2-6; no clear D gene. V was shortened by 10 bases and J by 1 base, with 11 bases between the two germline ends. There are 14 residues in the CDR3. Germline CDR1 is MNHNS and CDR2 is SASEGT.